A selection of T cell receptor beta chains follows, all from one sample in a study of low-dose radiotherapy and immunotherapy resistance in tumors. TCRdb reprocessed the reads via MiXCR and lists one record per CDR3 protein. Of nearly 95,000 distinct CDR3 sequences in the sample, 9.4% were seen once. Sequences were derived from PBMCs, sampled before treatment. The receptors originated from a male donor with prostate cancer. Each CDR3 is given with its conserved first and last residue. D genes are given only for firm matches. The size entry gives once, few, many or a size class.

size: many; V: TRBV29-1; J: TRBJ2-1; D: TRBD1; CDR3: CSGYGQESGNEQFF; DNA: TGCAGCGGCTATGGACAGGAAAGTGGCAATGAGCAGTTCTTC
size: many; V: TRBV15; J: TRBJ2-5; D: TRBD1; CDR3: CATSRRDRGETQYF; DNA: TGTGCCACCAGCAGAAGGGACAGGGGAGAGACCCAGTACTTC
size: many; V: TRBV6-5; J: TRBJ1-1; D: -; CDR3: CASSYYTVGATEAFF; DNA: TGTGCCAGCAGTTACTATACGGTGGGTGCCACTGAAGCTTTCTTT
size: many; V: TRBV4-1; J: TRBJ2-1; D: -; CDR3: CASSQAEVSSYNEQFF; DNA: TGCGCCAGCAGCCAAGCCGAGGTCTCCTCCTACAATGAGCAGTTCTTC
size: many; V: TRBV28; J: TRBJ2-7; D: -; CDR3: CASRGVTSFYEQYF; DNA: TGTGCCAGCCGGGGCGTTACTAGTTTCTACGAGCAGTACTTC
size: many; V: TRBV23-1; J: TRBJ2-3; D: -; CDR3: CASKPLSSTDTQYF; DNA: TGCGCCAGTAAGCCGTTGTCTAGCACAGATACGCAGTATTTT
size: many; V: TRBV3-1; J: TRBJ2-1; D: TRBD2; CDR3: CASSQVSGSGYNEQFF; DNA: TGTGCCAGCAGCCAAGTAAGCGGGAGTGGGTACAATGAGCAGTTCTTC
size: many; V: TRBV6-2/TRBV6-3; J: TRBJ2-7; D: TRBD2; CDR3: CASSSPGLPSYEQYF; DNA: TGTGCCAGCAGTTCTCCGGGACTACCCTCCTACGAGCAGTACTTC
size: many; V: TRBV14; J: TRBJ2-7; D: -; CDR3: CASSQVGSYEEYF; DNA: TGTGCCAGCAGCCAAGTAGGCTCTTACGAGGAGTACTTC
size: many; V: TRBV29-1; J: TRBJ1-1; D: TRBD1; CDR3: CSAELRSGQGSNTEAFF; DNA: TGCAGCGCTGAACTACGCTCGGGACAGGGGTCGAACACTGAAGCTTTCTTT
size: many; V: TRBV29-1; J: TRBJ2-1; D: TRBD1; CDR3: CSYGRGLSYNEQFF; DNA: TGCAGCTATGGCAGGGGGCTCTCCTACAATGAGCAGTTCTTC
size: many; V: TRBV20-1; J: TRBJ1-2; D: -; CDR3: CSARAGNVGSYGYTF; DNA: TGCAGTGCTAGGGCAGGGAACGTCGGGAGCTATGGCTACACCTTC
size: many; V: TRBV7-2; J: TRBJ2-5; D: -; CDR3: CASSSQSGETQYF; DNA: TGTGCCAGCAGCTCACAGAGTGGAGAGACCCAGTACTTC